This TCR beta chain was obtained from a study of low-dose radiotherapy and immunotherapy resistance in tumors. Overall study context: Patients of Cohort 1 had 0.5 Gy fractions every 2 weeks, which summed to 6.5 Gy. Cohort 2 was treated with 1 Gy per fraction every two weeks, amounting to 13 Gy across 26 weeks.

cDNA synthesis used a TRAV/TRBV-specific primer set for both chains. Amplification of TCRs used a constant-region primer and V-primer adapter for about 20 PCR cycles. TCRdb recomputed calls from the reads with MiXCR, one row per CDR3 protein. This table has roughly 100,000 distinct CDR3 sequences, about 20% appearing once. Germline CDR1 reads MNHEY; CDR2 reads SVGEGT. This CDR3 region has 15 residues. Deletions cut 2 bases from V and 5 bases from J, with 13 bases between. Time point of the sample: after trial treatment. Specified treatment: LDRT plus nivolumab, ipilimumab, low-dose cyclophosphamide and aspirin (RACIN trial).

The material was PBMCs, obtained after low-dose radiotherapy plus immunotherapy. This sequence was found in a female donor with ovarian cancer. V and J are TRBV6-2 or TRBV6-3 and TRBJ2-1; D might be TRBD2 (6 bases). The CDR3 is CASSYEQRANNEQFF. The CDR3 DNA is TGTGCCAGCAGTTACGAGCAGCGGGCTAACAATGAGCAGTTCTTC.